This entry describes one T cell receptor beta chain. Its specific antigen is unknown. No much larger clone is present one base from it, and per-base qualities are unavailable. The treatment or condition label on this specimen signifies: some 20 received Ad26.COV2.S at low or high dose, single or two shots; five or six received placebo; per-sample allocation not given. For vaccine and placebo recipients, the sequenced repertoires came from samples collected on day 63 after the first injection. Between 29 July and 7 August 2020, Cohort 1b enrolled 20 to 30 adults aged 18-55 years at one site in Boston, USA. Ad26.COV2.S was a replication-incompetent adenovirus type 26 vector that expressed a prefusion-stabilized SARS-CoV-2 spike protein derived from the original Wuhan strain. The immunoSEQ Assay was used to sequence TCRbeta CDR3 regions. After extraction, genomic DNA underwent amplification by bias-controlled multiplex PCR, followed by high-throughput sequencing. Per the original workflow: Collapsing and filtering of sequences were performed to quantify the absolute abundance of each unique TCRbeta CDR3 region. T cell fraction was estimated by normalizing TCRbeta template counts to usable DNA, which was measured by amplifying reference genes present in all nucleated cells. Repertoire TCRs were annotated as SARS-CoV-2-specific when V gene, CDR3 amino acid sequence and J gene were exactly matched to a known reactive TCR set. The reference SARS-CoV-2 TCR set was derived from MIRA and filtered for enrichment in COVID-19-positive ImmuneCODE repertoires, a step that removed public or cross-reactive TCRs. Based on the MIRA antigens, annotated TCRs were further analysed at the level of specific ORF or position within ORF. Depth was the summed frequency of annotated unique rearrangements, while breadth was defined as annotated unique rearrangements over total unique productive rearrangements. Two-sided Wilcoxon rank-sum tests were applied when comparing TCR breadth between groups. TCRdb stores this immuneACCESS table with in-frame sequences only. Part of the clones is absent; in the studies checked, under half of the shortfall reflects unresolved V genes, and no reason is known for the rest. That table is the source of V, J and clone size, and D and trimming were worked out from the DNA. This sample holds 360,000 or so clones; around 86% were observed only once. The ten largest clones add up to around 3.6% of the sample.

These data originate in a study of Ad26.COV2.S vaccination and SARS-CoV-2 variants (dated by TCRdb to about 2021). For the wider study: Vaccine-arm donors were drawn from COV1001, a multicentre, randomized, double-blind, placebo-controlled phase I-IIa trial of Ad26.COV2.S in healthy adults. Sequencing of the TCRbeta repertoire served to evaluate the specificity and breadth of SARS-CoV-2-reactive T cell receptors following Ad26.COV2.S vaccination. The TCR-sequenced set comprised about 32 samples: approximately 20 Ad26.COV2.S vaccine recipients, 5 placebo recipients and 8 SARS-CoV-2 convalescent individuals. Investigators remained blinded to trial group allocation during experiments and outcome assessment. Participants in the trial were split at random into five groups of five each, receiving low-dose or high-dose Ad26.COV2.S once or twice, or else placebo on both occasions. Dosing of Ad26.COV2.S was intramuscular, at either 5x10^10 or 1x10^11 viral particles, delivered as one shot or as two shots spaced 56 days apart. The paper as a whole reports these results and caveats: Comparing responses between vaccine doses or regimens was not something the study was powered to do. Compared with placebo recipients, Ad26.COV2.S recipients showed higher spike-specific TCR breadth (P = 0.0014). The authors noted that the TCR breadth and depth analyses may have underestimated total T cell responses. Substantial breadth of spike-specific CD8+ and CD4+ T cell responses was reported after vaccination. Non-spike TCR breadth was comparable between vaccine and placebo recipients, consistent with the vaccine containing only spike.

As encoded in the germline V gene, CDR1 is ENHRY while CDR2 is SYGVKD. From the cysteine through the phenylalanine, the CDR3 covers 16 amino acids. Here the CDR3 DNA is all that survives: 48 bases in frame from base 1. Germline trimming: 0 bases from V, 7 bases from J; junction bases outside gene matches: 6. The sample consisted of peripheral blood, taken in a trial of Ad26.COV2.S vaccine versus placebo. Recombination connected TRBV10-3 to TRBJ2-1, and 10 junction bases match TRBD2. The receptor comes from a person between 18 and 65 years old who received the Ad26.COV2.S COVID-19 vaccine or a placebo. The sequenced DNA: TGTGCCATCAGTGAGTCGAGCGGGGGGGCGAGGAATGAGCAGTTCTTC. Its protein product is CAISESSGGARNEQFF.